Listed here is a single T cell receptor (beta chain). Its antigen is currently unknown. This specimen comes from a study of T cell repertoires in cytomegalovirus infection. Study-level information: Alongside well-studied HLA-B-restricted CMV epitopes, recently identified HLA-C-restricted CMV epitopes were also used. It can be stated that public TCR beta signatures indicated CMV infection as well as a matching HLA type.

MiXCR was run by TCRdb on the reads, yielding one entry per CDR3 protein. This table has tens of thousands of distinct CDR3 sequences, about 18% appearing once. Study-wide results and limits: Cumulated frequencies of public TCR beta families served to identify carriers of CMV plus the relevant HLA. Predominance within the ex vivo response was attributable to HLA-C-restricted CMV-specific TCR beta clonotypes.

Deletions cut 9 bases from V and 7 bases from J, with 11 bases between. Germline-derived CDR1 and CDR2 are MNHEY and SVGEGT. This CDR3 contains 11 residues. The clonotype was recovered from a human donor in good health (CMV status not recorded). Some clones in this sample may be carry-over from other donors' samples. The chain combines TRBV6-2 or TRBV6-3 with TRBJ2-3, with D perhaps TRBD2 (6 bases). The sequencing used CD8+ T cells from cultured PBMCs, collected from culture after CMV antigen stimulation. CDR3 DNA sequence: TGTGCCAGTTCCGCGGGGAATACGCAGTATTTT. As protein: CASSAGNTQYF.